This section outlines one T cell receptor beta chain sequence together with its context. Profiled with immunoSEQ multiplex PCR; TCRdb holds only in-frame clones, not every one. In the table there are 100,000 or so clones, about 85% of which are singletons. These data belong to a study of blood T cell repertoires in COVID-19. Seattle participants joined during active infection and were tracked over time. The CDR3 runs to 13 residues. After removal of 6 bases from V and 1 base from J, the junction contained 2 bases not matched to a gene. The germline V gene encodes CDR1 MNHEY and CDR2 SVGAGI. The chain is built from TRBV6-5 and TRBJ2-7; TRBD1 matches at 8 bases. The source of this sequence is a woman in her fifties or sixties with COVID-19, enrolled during active disease. Sequencing was carried out using peripheral blood. The CDR3: CASRTGGSYEQYF. In nucleotides, the CDR3 is TGTGCCAGCAGAACAGGGGGGTCCTACGAGCAGTACTTC.